Listed here is a single T cell receptor beta chain. This entry is derived from a study of blood T cell repertoires in COVID-19. For the study at large: The cDNA or gDNA used as material had been derived from T cells, B-cell-depleted T cells, or PBMCs.

Method: immunoSEQ multiplex PCR; TCRdb's copy keeps in-frame clones and lacks some. Of roughly 100,000 clones in the sample, over 80% were seen once. The sequence came from an older man with active or convalescent COVID-19. Source material: peripheral blood.

The DNA for the CDR3 is TGTGCCAGCAGCGGGACTAACGAAGAGACCCAGTACTTC. Translation gives CASSGTNEETQYF. The chain links TRBV6-2 or TRBV6-3 to TRBJ2-5; 7 bases align to TRBD2. Germline assignment: CDR1 MNHEY and CDR2 SVGEGT. The CDR3 is made up of 13 amino acids. The V and J ends lost 6 bases and 3 bases, in that order; junction bases with no gene match: 4.